The 5 T cell receptor beta chains below all came from one sample that was sequenced in a study of siplizumab effects on memory and regulatory T cells. Sequencing was performed with immunoSEQ multiplex PCR; in TCRdb, only in-frame clones are kept and a portion is missing. The table shows around 86,000 clones, with 90% to 95% occurring only once. What was sequenced was non-Treg CD4+ T cells sorted from blood. These receptors all come from a human donor in good health.

The genes are TRBV4-2 and TRBJ2-1; 11 nucleotides align to TRBD1. The germline CDR1 and CDR2 sequences are LGHNA and YNFKEQ. After removal of 1 base from V and 9 bases from J, the junction contained 8 bases not matched to a gene. The CDR3 loop spans 16 amino acids. CDR3 in DNA: TGTGCCAGCAGCCAAGGGACAGGGGGCGCGTTATCTGAGCAGTTCTTC. Its translation: CASSQGTGGALSEQFF.

The chain combines TRBV11-3 with TRBJ2-1, with D possibly being TRBD1 (6 bases). The germline gives CDR1 SGHNT, CDR2 YENEEA. The V end was cut by 6 bases, the J end by 7 bases, with 13 bases between. There are 13 residues in the CDR3. The CDR3 sequence: CASRNTGLNEQFF. CDR3 coding DNA: TGTGCCAGCAGAAATACAGGGTTGAATGAGCAGTTCTTC. Full variable domain (rest looked up from reference TRBV11-3 and TRBJ2-1): EAGVVQSPRYKIIEKKQPVAFWCNPISGHNTLYWYLQNLGQGPELLIRYENEEAVDDSQLPKDRFSAERLKGVDSTLKIQPAELGDSAVYLCASRNTGLNEQFFGPGTRLTVL.

J is TRBJ1-4 and V is TRBV7-2; D ambiguous. This CDR3 region has 15 residues. The V end lost 0 bases, the J end lost 5 bases, and 10 bases lay between the germline ends. Looked up from germline, CDR1 is SGHTA and CDR2 is FQGNSA. The CDR3 protein is CASSLAKGTNEKLFF. Written as DNA, the CDR3 is TGTGCCAGCAGCTTAGCGAAGGGAACGAATGAAAAACTGTTTTTT.

V and J are TRBV19 and TRBJ2-3; 9 bases agree with TRBD1. Germline lookup yields CDR1 LNHDA and CDR2 SQIVND (reference sequence). The CDR3 loop spans 14 amino acids. V dropped 8 bases and J dropped 4; count of bases not matched to a gene: 7. The CDR3: CASSGTGSPDTQYF. The CDR3 coding sequence is TGTGCCAGTTCCGGGACAGGGAGCCCAGATACGCAGTATTTT. The variable domain in full, completed from reference TRBV19 and TRBJ2-3, reads DGGITQSPKYLFRKEGQNVTLSCEQNLNHDAMYWYRQDPGQGLRLIYYSQIVNDFQKGDIAEGYSVSREKKESFPLTVTSAQKNPTAFYLCASSGTGSPDTQYFGPGTRLTVL.

This sequence joins TRBV9 and TRBJ2-7, with unresolved D. Germline V CDR1 and CDR2: SGDLS, YYNGEE. CDR3 size: 13 residues. V shed 0 bases and J shed 5 bases, with 9 bases lying between them. CDR3 loop: CASSVATYDEQYF. The CDR3 DNA reads TGTGCCAGCAGCGTAGCTACGTATGACGAGCAGTACTTC.